Each of the 29 T cell receptor beta chains below was sequenced from the same sample in a study of T cells in Graves' hyperthyroidism and ophthalmopathy. There were TCR beta CDR3 regions amplified from RNA transcripts. First-round RT-PCR of the TCR CDR3 relied on the HTBI primer set. MiXCR, run by TCRdb on the multiplex PCR reads, gives a single entry per CDR3 protein. The repertoire has 600,000 to 900,000 distinct CDR3 sequences, about 16% of them found once; the top ten carry around 7.7%. What was sequenced was blood. These receptors were collected from a young man with Graves' hyperthyroidism.

Ten or more counts support this clonotype. This chain connects TRBV6-1 to TRBJ2-3; 15 nucleotides agree with TRBD2. CDR1 MNHNS and CDR2 SASEGT come from the germline V gene. J lost 0 bases, V lost 7 bases, and 8 bases had no gene match. The CDR3 contains 18 residues. For the CDR3, the DNA is TGTGCCAGCAAACCCGGGACTAGCGGGAGGATGAGCACAGATACGCAGTATTTT. Translated, it gives CASKPGTSGRMSTDTQYF.

This clonotype has just a few counts. The chain carries TRBV28 and TRBJ2-1; perhaps TRBD1 as D (5 bases). The CDR3 loop spans 11 amino acids. Germline CDR1 is MDHEN and CDR2 is SYDVKM. The V end was cut by 7 bases, the J end by 8 bases, with 9 bases between. CDR3 residues: CASTIQDEQFF. In DNA, the CDR3 is TGTGCCAGCACCATACAGGATGAGCAGTTCTTC.

The sample holds many counts of this clonotype. The rearrangement joins TRBV5-5 to TRBJ2-7, with D perhaps matching TRBD2 (6 bases). V was shortened by 0 bases and J by 5 bases, with 12 bases between the two germline ends. Germline values: CDR1 SGHKS, CDR2 YYEKEE (reference sequence). This CDR3 has 14 residues. The CDR3 region is CASSLERTKDEQYF. The CDR3 nucleotides are TGTGCCAGCAGCTTGGAGAGGACTAAGGACGAGCAGTACTTC.

There are a few counts of this clonotype. This chain connects TRBV12-3 or TRBV12-4 to TRBJ1-5; D call uncertain. Between the trimmed V and J ends, which lost 5 bases and 9 bases, there was a span of 14 bases. The CDR3 loop spans 13 amino acids. This CDR3 reads CASSRRGRGPQHF. The CDR3 DNA reads TGTGCCAGCAGTCGCCGGGGTCGCGGGCCCCAGCATTTT.

This clonotype was recorded at least ten times. J is TRBJ2-3 and V is TRBV24-1, with D maybe TRBD1 (5 bases). Germline V gives CDR1 KGHDR, CDR2 SFDVKD. V was cut by 5 bases and J by 3 bases, with 17 bases left in between. CDR3 length equals 16 residues. The CDR3 sequence is CATSAWGQGRTDTQYF. For the CDR3, the DNA is TGTGCCACCAGTGCGTGGGGCCAGGGAAGGACAGATACGCAGTATTTT.

This clonotype was seen ten or more times. V is TRBV20-1 and J is TRBJ2-7; 7 bases fit TRBD1. V lost 3 bases to trimming and J lost 3 bases; unmatched junction nucleotides: 5. CDR1 is DFQATT and CDR2 is SNEGSKA in the germline V gene (reference sequence). The CDR3 is made up of 13 amino acids. The CDR3 is CSARFDRDYEQYF. The CDR3 bases are TGCAGTGCTAGGTTCGACAGGGACTACGAGCAGTACTTC.

Many counts were recorded for this clonotype. J is TRBJ2-7 and V is TRBV2; no clear D. V lost 6 bases to trimming and J lost 0 bases, with 21 bases between them. The CDR3 sequence is 17 residues long. Germline CDR1 and CDR2: SNHLY and FYNNEI. The CDR3 is CASSAAGYSRTSYEQYF. CDR3 in DNA: TGTGCCAGCAGCGCCGCCGGGTATTCAAGGACCTCCTACGAGCAGTACTTC.

In DNA, the CDR3 is TGTGCCAGCAGCGTTGGACTAGCGACAACCTACGAGCAGTACTTC. The encoded protein is CASSVGLATTYEQYF. V is TRBV9 and J is TRBJ2-7; TRBD2 matches at 9 bases. CDR1 and CDR2 from the germline V gene are SGDLS and YYNGEE. This CDR3 has 15 residues. V gave up 2 bases and J gave up 2 bases; unmatched junction bases: 5. The full variable domain, its missing parts supplied by reference TRBV9 and TRBJ2-7, is DSGVTQTPKHLITATGQRVTLRCSPRSGDLSVYWYQQSLDQGLQFLIQYYNGEERAKGNILERFSAQQFPDLHSELNLSSLELGDSALYFCASSVGLATTYEQYFGPGTRLTVT.

This rearrangement joins TRBV5-8 to TRBJ2-7; no clear D gene. This CDR3 spans 16 amino acids. Germline V gene lookup returns CDR1 SGHTS and CDR2 YDEGEE. The germline V and J ends were trimmed by 3 bases and 0 bases, with 16 bases remaining between them. The CDR3: CASSSPPDLISYEQYF. DNA of the CDR3: TGTGCCAGCAGCTCCCCCCCGGACCTTATCTCCTACGAGCAGTACTTC.

This clonotype occurred a few times. This chain links TRBV20-1 with TRBJ2-1; TRBD2 is a possible D gene (6 bases). Germline assignment: CDR1 DFQATT and CDR2 SNEGSKA (reference sequence). Between the trimmed V and J ends, which lost 5 bases and 2 bases, there was a span of 13 bases. CDR3 size: 14 residues. The CDR3 here is CSAFRDSPYNEQFF. The CDR3 DNA sequence: TGCAGTGCTTTCCGGGACTCACCCTACAATGAGCAGTTCTTC.

This sequence joins TRBV9 and TRBJ1-6, with 7 nucleotides matching TRBD1. The germline CDR1 and CDR2 sequences are SGDLS and YYNGEE. The CDR3 contains 14 residues. Unmatched junction bases numbered 7, after V lost 4 bases and J lost 9 bases. In DNA form, the CDR3 reads TGTGCCAGCAGCACCGGGACAGACATTTCACCCCTCCACTTT. Its translation: CASSTGTDISPLHF.

Comment on this clonotype: A junction boundary mismatches the germline segment, possibly from a read error. The genes are TRBV18 and TRBJ2-7; 12 nucleotides match TRBD2. This CDR3 is 17 amino acids long. Germline V gene sequence: CDR1 KGHSH, CDR2 LQKENI. Here the CDR3 reads CASSPEASGRVTYEQHF. The CDR3 coding sequence is TGTGCCAGCTCACCAGAGGCTAGCGGGAGGGTGACCTACGAGCAGCACTTC.

For this clonotype: A much larger clone sits a single nucleotide away, making a read error possible. The rearrangement links TRBV29-1 to TRBJ1-5, with D possibly matching TRBD1 (5 bases). Germline assignment: CDR1 SQVTM and CDR2 ANQGSEA. CDR3 length: 13 residues. The CDR3 region is CIAGGSGLQPQHF. In DNA form, the CDR3 reads TGCATCGCGGGAGGGTCAGGGCTTCAGCCCCAGCATTTT. Drawing the rest from reference TRBV29-1 and TRBJ1-5, the complete variable domain is SAVISQKPSRDICQRGTSLTIQCQVDSQVTMMFWYRQQPGQSLTLIATANQGSEATYESGFVIDKFPISRPNLTFSTLTVSNMSPEDSSIYLCIAGGSGLQPQHFGDGTRLSIL.

This clonotype came up many times. The V call is TRBV28, the J call TRBJ2-3, with D maybe TRBD2 (5 bases). The CDR3 runs 14 residues. Germline CDR1 MDHEN, CDR2 SYDVKM. V shed 5 bases and J shed 5 bases, with 14 bases lying between them. CDR3 protein: CASSGPGSGDTQYF. The CDR3 DNA follows: TGTGCCAGCAGTGGACCGGGGTCCGGAGATACGCAGTATTTT.

This chain uses TRBV12-3 or TRBV12-4 with TRBJ2-4, with a possible D match to TRBD2 (7 bases). V lost 6 bases and J lost 1, with 13 bases in between. The CDR3 contains 15 residues. The CDR3 loop reads CASRERGAAKNIQYF. The CDR3 coding sequence is TGTGCCAGCAGAGAACGGGGGGCGGCCAAAAACATTCAGTACTTC.

The chain carries TRBV20-1 and TRBJ2-7; D call uncertain. The V gene lost 7 bases and the J gene lost 0 bases, with 13 bases spanning the gap. Germline CDR1 DFQATT, CDR2 SNEGSKA (reference sequence). CDR3 length: 13 residues. In DNA form, the CDR3 reads TGCAGTGTCCAGACCACGTACTCCTACGAGCAGTACTTC. It is translated as CSVQTTYSYEQYF.

This clonotype was counted many times. The chain employs TRBV27 and TRBJ2-7; 8 nucleotides align to TRBD1. The V and J ends lost 2 bases and 5 bases, in that order; junction bases with no gene match: 5. The germline V gene has CDR1 MNHEY and CDR2 SMNVEV (reference sequence). The CDR3 length is 14 residues. In DNA form, the CDR3 reads TGTGCCAGCAGTTTAGCGGACAGGGTCCACGAGCAGTACTTC. Amino acid sequence: CASSLADRVHEQYF.

This clonotype came up many times. This rearrangement joins TRBV13 to TRBJ2-7; tentatively, D is TRBD1 (6 bases). The CDR3 length is 12 residues. Germline V gene data show CDR1 as PRHDT and CDR2 as FYEKMQ (reference sequence). V was trimmed by 8 bases and J by 7 bases, leaving 15 bases between them. CDR3 sequence (DNA): TGTGCCAGCCGGTTGGGGGCGAGAGAGCAGTACTTC. Amino acids: CASRLGAREQYF.

This clonotype was recorded many times. The genes are TRBV2 and TRBJ2-3; 12 positions agree with TRBD2. The CDR3 has 15 residues. Germline CDR1 reads SNHLY; CDR2 reads FYNNEI. V lost 6 bases, J lost 4 bases, and 5 bases stayed unmatched. CDR3 region: CASRPTSGRADTQYF. CDR3 sequence (DNA): TGTGCCAGCAGGCCGACTAGCGGGAGAGCAGATACGCAGTATTTT.

V is TRBV29-1 and J is TRBJ1-2; 7 nucleotides align to TRBD1. CDR1 SQVTM and CDR2 ANQGSEA come from the germline V gene. This CDR3 region has 11 residues. The V and J ends lost 8 bases and 8 bases, in that order; junction bases with no gene match: 8. The CDR3 loop reads CSLIQGEGYTF. CDR3 nucleotide sequence: TGCAGCCTGATTCAGGGGGAAGGCTACACCTTC.

This clonotype was seen many times. This rearrangement joins TRBV12-3 or TRBV12-4 to TRBJ2-3, with a tentative D call TRBD2 (5 bases). Between the trimmed V and J ends, which lost 5 bases and 3 bases, there was a span of 9 bases. The CDR3 is made up of 13 amino acids. In DNA, the CDR3 is TGTGCCAGCAGTCTTACTAGGACAGATACGCAGTATTTT. Its protein is CASSLTRTDTQYF.

This clonotype was seen many times. The rearrangement joins TRBV19 to TRBJ2-3; 9 bases are shared with TRBD1. Losses at the gene ends were 10 bases for V and 5 bases for J; bases not matched to a gene: 10. The CDR3 has 14 residues. Germline assignment: CDR1 LNHDA and CDR2 SQIVND (reference sequence). The CDR3 protein is CAKGRTGAGDTQYF. For the CDR3, the DNA is TGTGCCAAGGGGCGGACAGGGGCAGGAGATACGCAGTATTTT.

The chain uses TRBV6-4 and TRBJ2-1; the D is unclear. Germline CDR1 reads MRHNA; CDR2 reads SNTAGT. V lost 5 bases to trimming and J lost 4 bases, with 12 bases between them. CDR3 length: 14 residues. CDR3 in DNA: TGTGCCAGCAGTAGGACGTATGGTTACAATGAGCAGTTCTTC. It encodes CASSRTYGYNEQFF.

This clonotype has more than one count but fewer than ten. The chain uses TRBV10-3 and TRBJ2-5; D is ambiguous. Germline lookup yields CDR1 ENHRY and CDR2 SYGVKD. This CDR3 is 13 amino acids long. Trimming took 4 bases from V and 1 from J, leaving 7 bases between them. DNA for the CDR3: TGTGCCATCAGTGGTGCGGCCCAAGAGACCCAGTACTTC. It encodes CAISGAAQETQYF.

Worth noting for this clonotype: A read error may explain this, as a much larger clone is one base away. This sequence joins TRBV2 and TRBJ1-2, with 10 bases lining up with TRBD1. The length of the CDR3 is 14 residues. CDR1 is SNHLY and CDR2 is FYNNEI in the germline V gene. J gave up 9 bases and V 6 bases, and 10 bases lay outside the gene matches. The CDR3 sequence is CASSTYDRGPSYTF. The CDR3 region has the DNA TGTGCCAGCAGCACTTACGACAGGGGGCCTAGCTACACCTTC. The full variable domain, rest sourced from reference TRBV2 and TRBJ1-2, is EPEVTQTPSHQVTQMGQEVILRCVPISNHLYFYWYRQILGQKVEFLVSFYNNEISEKSEIFDDQFSVERPDGSNFTLKIRSTKLEDSAMYFCASSTYDRGPSYTFGSGTRLTVV.

This clonotype was picked up many times. The V gene is TRBV27, the J gene TRBJ2-1, with TRBD2 identical over 12 bases. J lost 8 bases, V lost 6 bases, and 8 bases had no gene match. Germline values: CDR1 MNHEY, CDR2 SMNVEV (reference sequence). CDR3 size: 15 residues. The CDR3 region is CASSSLAGGPDEQFF. In DNA form, the CDR3 reads TGTGCCAGCAGCTCTCTAGCGGGAGGGCCGGATGAGCAGTTCTTC.

At least ten counts were recorded for this clonotype. The chain couples TRBV12-3 or TRBV12-4 to TRBJ1-1; the D is unclear. The CDR3 runs to 14 residues. The V end was cut by 3 bases, the J end by 1 base, with 9 bases between. As DNA, the CDR3 is TGTGCCAGCAGTTTTATCCCACAGAACACTGAAGCTTTCTTT. Protein sequence: CASSFIPQNTEAFF.

This clonotype was found many times. The chain is built from TRBV7-8 and TRBJ1-4; 7 bases are a match to TRBD1. Germline lookup yields CDR1 SGHVS and CDR2 FQNEAQ. V lost 5 bases and J lost 5; bases outside the gene matches: 8. This CDR3 is built from 15 residues. DNA for the CDR3: TGTGCCAGCAGCCCCAGGGGGAGGAGAAATGAAAAACTGTTTTTT. Translated: CASSPRGRRNEKLFF.

The gene calls are TRBV7-6 and TRBJ1-6; possible D gene TRBD1, 5 bases. Trimming removed 10 bases at V and 7 bases at J, with 17 bases between. This CDR3 spans 14 amino acids. Germline CDR1 reads SGHVS; CDR2 reads FNYEAQ. In DNA form, the CDR3 reads TGTGCCACCCGGAGTGGGAGGGGCAATTCACCCCTCCACTTT. Translation: CATRSGRGNSPLHF.